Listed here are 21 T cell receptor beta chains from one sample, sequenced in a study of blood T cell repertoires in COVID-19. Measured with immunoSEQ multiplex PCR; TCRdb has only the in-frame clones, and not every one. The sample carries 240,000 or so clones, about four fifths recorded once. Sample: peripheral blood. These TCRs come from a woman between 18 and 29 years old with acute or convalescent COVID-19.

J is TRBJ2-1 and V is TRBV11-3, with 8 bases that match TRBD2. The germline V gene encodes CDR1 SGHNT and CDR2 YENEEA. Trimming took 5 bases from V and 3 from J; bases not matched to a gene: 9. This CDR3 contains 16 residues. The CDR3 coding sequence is TGTGCCAGCAGCCAAAGGTCCCTAGCGGGCTACAATGAGCAGTTCTTC. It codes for CASSQRSLAGYNEQFF.

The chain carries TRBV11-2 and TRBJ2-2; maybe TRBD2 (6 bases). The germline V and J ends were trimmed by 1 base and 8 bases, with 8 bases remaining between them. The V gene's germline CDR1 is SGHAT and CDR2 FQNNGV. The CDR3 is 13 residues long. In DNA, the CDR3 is TGTGCCAGCAGCTTAGCCGGACTAGGGGAGCTGTTTTTT. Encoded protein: CASSLAGLGELFF.

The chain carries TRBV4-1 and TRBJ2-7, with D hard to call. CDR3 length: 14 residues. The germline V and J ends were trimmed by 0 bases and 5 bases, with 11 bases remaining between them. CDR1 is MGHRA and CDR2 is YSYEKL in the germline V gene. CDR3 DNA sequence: TGCGCCAGCAGCCAAGATCGCCGCTACCACGAGCAGTACTTC. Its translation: CASSQDRRYHEQYF.

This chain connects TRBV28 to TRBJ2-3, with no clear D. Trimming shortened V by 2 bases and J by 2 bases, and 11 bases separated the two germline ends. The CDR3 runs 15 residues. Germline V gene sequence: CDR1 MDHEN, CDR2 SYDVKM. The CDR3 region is CASSLRLTYTDTQYF. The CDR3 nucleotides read TGTGCCAGCAGTTTAAGACTCACCTACACAGATACGCAGTATTTT.

The CDR3 is CAIRRQGPYEQYF. CDR3 bases: TGTGCCATCCGTAGACAGGGGCCCTACGAGCAGTACTTC. This rearrangement joins TRBV28 to TRBJ2-7; 8 nucleotides match TRBD1. The CDR3 is 13 residues long. From germline, CDR1 is MDHEN and CDR2 SYDVKM. V lost 10 bases to trimming and J lost 2 bases; unmatched junction nucleotides: 7.

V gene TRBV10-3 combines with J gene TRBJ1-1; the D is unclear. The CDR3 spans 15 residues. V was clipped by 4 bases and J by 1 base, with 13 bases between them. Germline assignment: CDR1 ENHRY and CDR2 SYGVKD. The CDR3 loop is CAISGGGRANTEAFF. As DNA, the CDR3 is TGTGCCATCAGTGGGGGAGGCCGGGCGAACACTGAAGCTTTCTTT.

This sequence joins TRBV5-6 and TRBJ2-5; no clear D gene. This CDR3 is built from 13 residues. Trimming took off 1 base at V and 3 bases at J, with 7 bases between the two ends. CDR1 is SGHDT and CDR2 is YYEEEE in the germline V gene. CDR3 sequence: CASSLSLEETQYF. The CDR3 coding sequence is TGTGCCAGCAGCTTGAGCCTGGAAGAGACCCAGTACTTC.

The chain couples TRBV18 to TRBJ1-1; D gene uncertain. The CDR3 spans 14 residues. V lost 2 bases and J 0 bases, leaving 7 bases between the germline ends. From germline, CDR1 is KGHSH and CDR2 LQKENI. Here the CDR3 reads CASSPGFLNTEAFF. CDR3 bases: TGTGCCAGCTCACCAGGCTTCTTGAACACTGAAGCTTTCTTT. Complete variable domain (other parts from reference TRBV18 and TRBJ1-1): NAGVMQNPRHLVRRRGQEARLRCSPMKGHSHVYWYRQLPEEGLKFMVYLQKENIIDESGMPKERFSAEFPKEGPSILRIQQVVRGDSAAYFCASSPGFLNTEAFFGQGTRLTVV.

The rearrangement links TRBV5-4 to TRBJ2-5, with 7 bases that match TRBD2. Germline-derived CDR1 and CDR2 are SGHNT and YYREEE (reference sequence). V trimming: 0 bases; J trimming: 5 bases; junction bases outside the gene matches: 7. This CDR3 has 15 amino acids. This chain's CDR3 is CASSLASSGGETQYF. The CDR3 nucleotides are TGTGCCAGCAGCTTGGCGTCTAGCGGTGGGGAGACCCAGTACTTC.

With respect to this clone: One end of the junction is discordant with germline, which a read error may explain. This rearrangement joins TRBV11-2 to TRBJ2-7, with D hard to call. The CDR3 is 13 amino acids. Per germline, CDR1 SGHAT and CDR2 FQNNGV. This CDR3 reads CASSLDLPVPIHF. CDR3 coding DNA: TGTGCCAGCAGCTTAGATTTGCCGGTCCCCATCCACTTC.

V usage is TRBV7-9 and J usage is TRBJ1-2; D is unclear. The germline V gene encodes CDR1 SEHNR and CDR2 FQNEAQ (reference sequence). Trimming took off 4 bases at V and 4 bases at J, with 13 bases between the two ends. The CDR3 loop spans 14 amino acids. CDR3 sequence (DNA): TGTGCCAGCAGCTCCAACGAGGGCCCCTATGGCTACACCTTC. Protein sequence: CASSSNEGPYGYTF.

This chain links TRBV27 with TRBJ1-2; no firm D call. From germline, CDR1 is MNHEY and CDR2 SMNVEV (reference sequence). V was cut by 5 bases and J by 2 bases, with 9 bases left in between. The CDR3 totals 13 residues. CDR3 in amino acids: CASSLRGNYGYTF. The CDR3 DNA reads TGTGCCAGCAGTCTCCGGGGAAACTATGGCTACACCTTC.

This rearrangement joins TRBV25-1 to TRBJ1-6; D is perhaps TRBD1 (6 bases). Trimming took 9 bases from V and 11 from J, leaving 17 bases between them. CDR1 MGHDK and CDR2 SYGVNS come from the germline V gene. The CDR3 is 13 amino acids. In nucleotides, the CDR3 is TGTGCCAGTACCCGGACAGATTTTACACCCCTCCACTTT. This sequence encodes CASTRTDFTPLHF.

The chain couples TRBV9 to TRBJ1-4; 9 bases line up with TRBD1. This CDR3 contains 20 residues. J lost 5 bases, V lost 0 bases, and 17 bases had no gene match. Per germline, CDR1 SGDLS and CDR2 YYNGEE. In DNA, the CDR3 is TGTGCCAGCAGCGTAGGAACGGCAGGACAGGGGAGTTTGGTGAATGAAAAACTGTTTTTT. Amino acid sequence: CASSVGTAGQGSLVNEKLFF.

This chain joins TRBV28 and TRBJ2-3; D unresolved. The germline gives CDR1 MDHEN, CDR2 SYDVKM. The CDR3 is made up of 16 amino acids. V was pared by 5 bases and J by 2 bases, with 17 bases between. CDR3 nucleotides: TGTGCCAGCAGTCCAATATCTGACGGGTACACAGATACGCAGTATTTT. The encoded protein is CASSPISDGYTDTQYF.

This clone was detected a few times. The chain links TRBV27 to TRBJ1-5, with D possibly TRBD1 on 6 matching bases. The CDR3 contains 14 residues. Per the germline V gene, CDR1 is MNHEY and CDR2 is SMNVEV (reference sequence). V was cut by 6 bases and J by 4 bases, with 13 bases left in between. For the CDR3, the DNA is TGTGCCAGCAGCACCAACAGGGAAAATCAGCCCCAGCATTTT. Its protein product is CASSTNRENQPQHF.

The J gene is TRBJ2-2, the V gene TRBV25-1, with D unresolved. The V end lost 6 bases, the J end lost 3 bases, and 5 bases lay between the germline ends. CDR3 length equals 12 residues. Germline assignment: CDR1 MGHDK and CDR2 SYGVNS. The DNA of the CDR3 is TGTGCCAGCAGCGACTACACCGGGGAGCTGTTTTTT. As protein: CASSDYTGELFF.

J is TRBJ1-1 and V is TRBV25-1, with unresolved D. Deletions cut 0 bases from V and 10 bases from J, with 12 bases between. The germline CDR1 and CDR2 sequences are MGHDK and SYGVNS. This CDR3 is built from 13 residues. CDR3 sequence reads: CASSEYVGGRAFF. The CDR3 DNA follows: TGTGCCAGCAGTGAATATGTTGGTGGGCGAGCTTTCTTT.

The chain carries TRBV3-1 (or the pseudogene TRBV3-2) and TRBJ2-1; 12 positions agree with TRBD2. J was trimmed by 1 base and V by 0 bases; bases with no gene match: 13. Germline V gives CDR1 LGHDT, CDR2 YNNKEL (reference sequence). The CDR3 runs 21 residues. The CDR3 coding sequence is TGTGCCAGCAGCCAAGAAAGTAGACTAGCGGGAGTTAAGGCGTCCTACAATGAGCAGTTCTTC. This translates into CASSQESRLAGVKASYNEQFF.

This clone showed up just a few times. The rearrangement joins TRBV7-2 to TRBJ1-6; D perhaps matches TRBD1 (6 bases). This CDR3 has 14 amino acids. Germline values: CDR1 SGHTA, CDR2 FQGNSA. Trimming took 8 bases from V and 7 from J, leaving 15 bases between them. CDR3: CASGGGPSNSPLHF. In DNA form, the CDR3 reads TGTGCCAGCGGCGGGGGGCCAAGCAATTCACCCCTCCACTTT.

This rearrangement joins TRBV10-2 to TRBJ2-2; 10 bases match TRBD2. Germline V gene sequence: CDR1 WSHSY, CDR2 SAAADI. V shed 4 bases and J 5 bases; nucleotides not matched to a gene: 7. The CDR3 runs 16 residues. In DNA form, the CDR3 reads TGCGCCAGCAGTGTATCTAGCGGGAGTTATACCGGGGAGCTGTTTTTT. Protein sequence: CASSVSSGSYTGELFF.